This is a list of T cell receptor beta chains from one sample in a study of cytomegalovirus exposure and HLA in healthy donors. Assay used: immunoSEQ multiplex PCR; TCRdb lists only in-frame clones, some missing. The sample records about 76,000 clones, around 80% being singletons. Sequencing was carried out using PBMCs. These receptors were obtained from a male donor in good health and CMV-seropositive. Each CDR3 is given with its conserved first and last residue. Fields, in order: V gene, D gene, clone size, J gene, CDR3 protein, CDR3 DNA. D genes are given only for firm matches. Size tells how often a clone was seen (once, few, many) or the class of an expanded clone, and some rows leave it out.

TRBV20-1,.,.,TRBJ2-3,CRPPSGVTYF,TGCAGGCCCCCGAGCGGAGTGACGTATTTT
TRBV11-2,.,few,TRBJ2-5,CASSLQGETQYF,TGTGCCAGCAGCTTGCAGGGGGAGACCCAGTACTTC
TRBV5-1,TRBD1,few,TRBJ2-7,CASSMGTVSYEQYF,TGCGCCAGCAGCATGGGGACAGTTTCCTACGAGCAGTACTTC
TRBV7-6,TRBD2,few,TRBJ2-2,CASSPGRVAGAGGELFF,TGTGCCAGCAGCCCGGGTCGTGTAGCGGGAGCGGGCGGGGAGCTGTTTTTT
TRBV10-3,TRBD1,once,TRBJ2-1,CAISEGTVDEQFF,TGTGCCATCAGTGAGGGGACAGTCGATGAGCAGTTCTTC
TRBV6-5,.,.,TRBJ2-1,CASRGLMTNEQFF,TGTGCCAGCAGAGGACTTATGACGAATGAGCAGTTCTTC
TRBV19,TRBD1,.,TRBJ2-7,CASSKVGTDPSYEQYF,TGTGCCAGTAGTAAGGTTGGGACAGATCCTTCCTACGAGCAGTACTTC
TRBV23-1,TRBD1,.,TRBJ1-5,CASSQVAGGFQPQHF,TGCGCCAGCAGTCAAGTTGCAGGGGGCTTTCAGCCCCAGCATTTT
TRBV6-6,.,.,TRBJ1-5,CASSPQGPGPPQHF,TGTGCCAGCAGCCCCCAGGGGCCAGGGCCCCCCCAGCATTTT
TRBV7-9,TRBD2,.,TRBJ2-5,CASSRGTSGQETQYF,TGTGCCAGCAGCAGAGGGACTAGCGGGCAAGAGACCCAGTACTTC